The 16 T cell receptor beta chains below all came from one sample that was sequenced in a study of long-term antiretroviral therapy in people with HIV. Samples were assayed with immunoSEQ v3.0 at survey level. Clones were sequenced by immunoSEQ multiplex PCR, and TCRdb holds only the in-frame ones, with some missing. The sample holds 24,000 or so clones; 93% are singletons and the top ten take over 8.5%. The source material was unsorted PBMCs, sampled 7.6 years after starting antiretroviral therapy. Every receptor here comes from a woman between 35 and 50 years old with HIV.

The chain employs TRBV4-3 and TRBJ2-3; 12 bases agree with TRBD1. V was clipped by 3 bases and J by 2 bases; unmatched bases: 6. The CDR3 totals 17 residues. CDR1 LGHNA and CDR2 YSLEER come from the germline V gene. Written as DNA, the CDR3 is TGCGCCAGCAGCCAGGCCGGGACAGGGGGCCCCACAGATACGCAGTATTTT. Protein: CASSQAGTGGPTDTQYF.

This clone was seen only once. This rearrangement joins TRBV6-5 to TRBJ2-3, with 8 bases lining up with TRBD2. CDR1 and CDR2 from the germline V gene are MNHEY and SVGAGI. This CDR3 has 16 residues. The V gene end was trimmed by 2 bases and the J gene end by 3 bases; junction bases not matched to a gene: 7. CDR3 sequence (DNA): TGTGCCAGCAGTTACCGGGGCGGGGGGACAACAGATACGCAGTATTTT. Its translation is CASSYRGGGTTDTQYF.

The chain uses TRBV5-1 and TRBJ2-2; tentative D call: TRBD1 (6 bases). Trimming shortened V by 5 bases and J by 0 bases, and 11 bases separated the two germline ends. Germline-derived CDR1 and CDR2 are SGHRS and YFSETQ. The CDR3 has 15 residues. The CDR3: CASSPQGTNTGELFF. Here the CDR3 DNA reads TGCGCCAGCAGTCCTCAGGGGACGAACACCGGGGAGCTGTTTTTT.

The chain recombines TRBV5-5 with TRBJ2-3; 7 bases are shared with TRBD2. V lost 2 bases and J lost 2; bases outside the gene matches: 5. The CDR3 runs to 15 residues. CDR1 SGHKS and CDR2 YYEKEE come from the germline V gene (reference sequence). The CDR3: CASSLPSGSTDTQYF. In DNA, the CDR3 is TGTGCCAGCAGCTTACCTAGCGGTTCCACAGATACGCAGTATTTT. Based on the CDR3 plus reference TRBV5-5 and TRBJ2-3, the full variable domain is DAGVTQSPTHLIKTRGQQVTLRCSPISGHKSVSWYQQVLGQGPQFIFQYYEKEERGRGNFPDRFSARQFPNYSSELNVNALLLGDSALYLCASSLPSGSTDTQYFGPGTRLTVL.

The genes are TRBV7-2 and TRBJ1-2, with D possibly being TRBD1 (6 bases). The CDR3 runs 15 residues. Germline loops: CDR1 SGHTA, CDR2 FQGNSA. V shed 3 bases and J shed 0 bases, with 11 bases lying between them. The CDR3 DNA reads TGTGCCAGCAGCTTTACGAGGGGGTCTAACTATGGCTACACCTTC. Protein product: CASSFTRGSNYGYTF.

Only a few counts were recorded for this clone. The chain couples TRBV2 to TRBJ2-7; TRBD1 matches at 11 bases. Germline-derived CDR1 and CDR2 are SNHLY and FYNNEI. Trimming removed 7 bases from V and 9 bases from J; junction bases left unmatched: 8. The CDR3 has 13 residues. The CDR3, as DNA: TGTGCCAGCAAAGGGACAGGGGGAATGGTGCAGTACTTC. This codes for CASKGTGGMVQYF.

J is TRBJ2-7 and V is TRBV2; 9 bases match TRBD1. Trimming removed 5 bases from V and 0 bases from J; junction bases left unmatched: 8. Per the germline V gene, CDR1 is SNHLY and CDR2 is FYNNEI. There are 16 residues in the CDR3. The CDR3 loop is CASSSRTGALSYEQYF. In DNA, the CDR3 is TGTGCCAGCAGTAGTCGGACAGGGGCGCTCTCCTACGAGCAGTACTTC.

This chain uses TRBV5-1 with TRBJ1-4; D unresolved. Trimming stripped 0 bases from V and 0 bases from J, with 3 bases between. The CDR3 length is 14 residues. Germline V gene lookup returns CDR1 SGHRS and CDR2 YFSETQ. The CDR3 here is CASSLAATNEKLFF. Written as DNA, the CDR3 is TGCGCCAGCAGCTTGGCTGCAACTAATGAAAAACTGTTTTTT.

The CDR3 reads CASSEDSDRGRQPQHF. CDR3 nucleotide sequence: TGTGCCAGCAGTGAGGACTCGGACAGGGGACGTCAGCCCCAGCATTTT. The rearrangement uses TRBV6-1 and TRBJ1-5; 9 nucleotides match TRBD1. Losses at the gene ends were 3 bases for V and 6 bases for J; bases not matched to a gene: 9. The germline gives CDR1 MNHNS, CDR2 SASEGT. The CDR3 runs 16 residues.

The rearrangement links TRBV30 to TRBJ2-7; D is ambiguous. V shed 3 bases and J shed 5 bases, with 14 bases lying between them. The germline gives CDR1 GTSNPN, CDR2 SVGIG (reference sequence). The CDR3 contains 13 residues. The CDR3 is CAWRENNFDEQYF. CDR3 nucleotide sequence: TGTGCCTGGAGGGAAAATAATTTCGACGAGCAGTACTTC. Supplemented by reference TRBV30 and TRBJ2-7, the full variable domain reads SQTIHQWPATLVQPVGSPLSLECTVEGTSNPNLYWYRQAAGRGLQLLFYSVGIGQISSEVPQNLSASRPQDRQFILSSKKLLLSDSGFYLCAWRENNFDEQYFGPGTRLTVT.

A note on this clone: This sample also contains other DNA sequences that code for the same CDR3. The J gene is TRBJ2-1, the V gene TRBV7-8, with 12 bases that match TRBD2. This CDR3 contains 17 residues. Germline V gene lookup returns CDR1 SGHVS and CDR2 FQNEAQ. The ends lost 0 bases at V and 2 bases at J; junction bases unmatched: 2. CDR3 protein: CASSLAGLAGTYNEQFF. CDR3 DNA: TGTGCCAGCAGCTTAGCAGGACTAGCGGGAACCTACAATGAGCAGTTCTTC.

The CDR3 nucleotides read TGCGCCAGCAGCCAAGAATCATACTCTGGGGCCAACGTCCTGACTTTC. It encodes CASSQESYSGANVLTF. V is TRBV4-3 and J is TRBJ2-6, with no clear D. V shed 0 bases and J shed 0 bases, with 6 bases lying between them. Germline V lookup: CDR1 LGHNA, CDR2 YSLEER. This CDR3 has 16 residues.

The rearrangement uses TRBV29-1 and TRBJ2-1; the D is unclear. Germline V gene data show CDR1 as SQVTM and CDR2 as ANQGSEA. The CDR3 runs 14 residues. Trimming took 6 bases from V and 2 from J, leaving 14 bases between them. The CDR3 DNA reads as TGCAGCGTCCCGGATATGGGTACCTACAATGAGCAGTTCTTC. Translated: CSVPDMGTYNEQFF.

This chain connects TRBV11-3 to TRBJ2-3, with 7 bases that match TRBD1. Germline assignment: CDR1 SGHNT and CDR2 YENEEA. Trimming took 5 bases from V and 3 from J; bases not matched to a gene: 8. CDR3 length equals 15 residues. The CDR3 region is CASSPGTAGTDTQYF. The CDR3 DNA reads TGTGCCAGCAGCCCCGGGACAGCTGGGACAGATACGCAGTATTTT.

The chain has TRBV6-1 and TRBJ2-2; no clear D. The CDR3 is made up of 13 amino acids. V was cut by 6 bases and J by 4 bases, with 9 bases left in between. The germline CDR1 and CDR2 sequences are MNHNS and SASEGT. In nucleotides, the CDR3 is TGTGCCAGCAGCGCCCCCAGCACCGGGGAGCTGTTTTTT. Translated, it gives CASSAPSTGELFF.

The chain links TRBV4-3 to TRBJ2-7; D uncertain. This CDR3 spans 13 amino acids. Germline CDR1 reads LGHNA; CDR2 reads YSLEER. V dropped 0 bases and J dropped 2 bases, with 5 bases sitting between them. CDR3 loop: CASSQERPYEQYF. CDR3 DNA sequence: TGCGCCAGCAGCCAAGAACGCCCCTACGAGCAGTACTTC.